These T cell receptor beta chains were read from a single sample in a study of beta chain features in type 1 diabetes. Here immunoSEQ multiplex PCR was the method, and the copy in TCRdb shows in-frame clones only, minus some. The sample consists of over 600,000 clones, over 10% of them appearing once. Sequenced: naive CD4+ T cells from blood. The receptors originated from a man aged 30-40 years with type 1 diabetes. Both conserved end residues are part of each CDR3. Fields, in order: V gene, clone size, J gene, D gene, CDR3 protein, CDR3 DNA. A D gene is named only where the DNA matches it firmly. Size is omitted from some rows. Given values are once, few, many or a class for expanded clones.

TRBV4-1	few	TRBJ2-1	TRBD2	CASSHTTSGSYNEQFF	TGCGCCAGCAGCCACACGACTAGCGGTTCCTACAATGAGCAGTTCTTC
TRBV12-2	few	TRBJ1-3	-	CASRLAGDSGNTIYF	TGTGCAAGTCGCTTAGCAGGGGATTCTGGAAACACCATATATTTT
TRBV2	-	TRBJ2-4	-	CAAGRRENIQYF	TGTGCCGCGGGACGCCGGGAGAACATTCAGTACTTC
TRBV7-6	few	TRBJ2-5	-	CASSLSIGETQYF	TGTGCCAGCAGCTTATCTATTGGGGAGACCCAGTACTTC
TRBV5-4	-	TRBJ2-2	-	CASSLYGPLGTGELFF	TGTGCCAGCAGCTTGTATGGGCCCCTGGGCACCGGGGAGCTGTTTTTT
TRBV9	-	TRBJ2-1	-	CASSVGQGRQFF	TGTGCCAGCAGCGTAGGGCAGGGGCGGCAGTTCTTC
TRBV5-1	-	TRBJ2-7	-	CASSPGESYEQYF	TGCGCCAGCAGCCCCGGTGAGTCCTACGAGCAGTACTTC
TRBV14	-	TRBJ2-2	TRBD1	CASSQLPGQGDTGELFF	TGTGCCAGCAGCCAGCTACCGGGACAGGGTGACACCGGGGAGCTGTTTTTT
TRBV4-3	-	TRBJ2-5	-	CASSQDRAGVGETQYF	TGCGCCAGCAGCCAAGATAGGGCAGGGGTCGGAGAGACCCAGTACTTC
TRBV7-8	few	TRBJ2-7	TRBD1	CASSLYGTGDYEQYF	TGTGCCAGCAGCTTATACGGGACAGGGGACTACGAGCAGTACTTC
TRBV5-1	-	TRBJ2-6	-	CASSSLGANVLTF	TGCGCCAGCAGCAGCCTAGGGGCCAACGTCCTGACTTTC
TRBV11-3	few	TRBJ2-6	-	CASSSTGSGANVLTF	TGTGCCAGCAGCTCGACAGGCTCTGGGGCCAACGTCCTGACTTTC
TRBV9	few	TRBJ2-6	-	CASSQAGAGANVLTF	TGTGCCAGCAGTCAGGCGGGGGCCGGGGCCAACGTCCTGACTTTC
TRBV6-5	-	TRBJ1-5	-	CASSLGTGVGNQPQHF	TGTGCCAGCAGTTTGGGTACCGGGGTCGGCAATCAGCCCCAGCATTTT
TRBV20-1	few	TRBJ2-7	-	CSATPRYEQYF	TGCAGTGCTACCCCTCGGTACGAGCAGTACTTC
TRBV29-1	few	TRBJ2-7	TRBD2	CSVSRGRHEQYF	TGCAGCGTTTCGCGGGGGAGGCACGAGCAGTACTTC
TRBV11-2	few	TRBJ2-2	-	CASSSSSGSRGELFF	TGTGCCAGCAGCTCTTCTTCAGGATCCCGCGGGGAGCTGTTTTTT
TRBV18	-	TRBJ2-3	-	CASSPSFTDTQYF	TGTGCCAGCTCACCCTCCTTCACAGATACGCAGTATTTT
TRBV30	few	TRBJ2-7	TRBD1	CAWEQNRDSSYEQYF	TGTGCCTGGGAGCAGAATCGGGACAGCTCCTACGAGCAGTACTTC
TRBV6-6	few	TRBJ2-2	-	CASGYGGGNTGELFF	TGTGCCAGCGGGTATGGGGGTGGCAACACCGGGGAGCTGTTTTTT